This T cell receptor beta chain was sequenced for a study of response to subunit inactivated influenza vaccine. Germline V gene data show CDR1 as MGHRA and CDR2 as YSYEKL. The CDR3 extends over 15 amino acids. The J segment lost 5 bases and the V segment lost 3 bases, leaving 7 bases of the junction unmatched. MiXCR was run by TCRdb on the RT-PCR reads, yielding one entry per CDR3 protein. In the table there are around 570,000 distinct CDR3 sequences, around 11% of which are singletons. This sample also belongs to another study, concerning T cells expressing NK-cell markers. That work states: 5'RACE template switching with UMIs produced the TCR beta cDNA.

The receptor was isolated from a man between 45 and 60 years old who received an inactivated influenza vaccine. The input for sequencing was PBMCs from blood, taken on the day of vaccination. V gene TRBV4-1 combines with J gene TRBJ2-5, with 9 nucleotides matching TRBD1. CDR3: CASSHGGQGGETQYF. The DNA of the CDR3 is TGCGCCAGCAGCCACGGGGGACAGGGAGGGGAGACCCAGTACTTC.